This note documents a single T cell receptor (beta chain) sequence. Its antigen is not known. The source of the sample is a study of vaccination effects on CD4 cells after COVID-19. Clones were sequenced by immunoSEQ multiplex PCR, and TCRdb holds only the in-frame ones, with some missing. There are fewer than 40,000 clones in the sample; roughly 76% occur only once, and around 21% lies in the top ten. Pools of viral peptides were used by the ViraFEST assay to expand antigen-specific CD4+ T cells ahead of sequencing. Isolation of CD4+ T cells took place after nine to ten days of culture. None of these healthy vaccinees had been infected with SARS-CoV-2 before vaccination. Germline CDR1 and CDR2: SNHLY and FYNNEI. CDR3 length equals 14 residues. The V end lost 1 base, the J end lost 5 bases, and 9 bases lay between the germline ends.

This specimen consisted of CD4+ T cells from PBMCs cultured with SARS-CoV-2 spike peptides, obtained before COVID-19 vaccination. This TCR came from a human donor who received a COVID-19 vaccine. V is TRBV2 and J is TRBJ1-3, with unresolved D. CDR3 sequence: CASSEGGRRNTIYF. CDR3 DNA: TGTGCCAGCAGTGAAGGTGGGAGGAGAAACACCATATATTTT.